This T cell receptor beta chain was documented in a study of molecular identifiers for immune sequencing clone quantification. The table lists this clonotype with a few counts. Via MiXCR, TCRdb re-called the PCR reads, giving one row per CDR3 protein. The sample contains about 640,000 distinct CDR3 sequences, around 20% of which appear only once. This CDR3 spans 15 amino acids. The germline V gene has CDR1 SGHKS and CDR2 YYEKEE (reference sequence). Trimming removed 4 bases from V and 6 bases from J; junction bases left unmatched: 13. Sorting selected naive CD8 T cells with a CD8+CD4-CCR7+CD45RA+ phenotype.

The genes are TRBV5-5 and TRBJ2-7; 7 bases agree with TRBD1. This clonotype was sampled from a human donor in good health. Some libraries in this study had Jurkat cell RNA spiked in. Sequenced: naive CD8+ T cells from blood, with Jurkat cell RNA spiked in. Subset of the sample: FACS-sorted CD8+CD4-CCR7+CD45RA+ naive T cells. The CDR3 DNA reads TGTGCCAGCAGCCTTCCGGGACAGACTTATCGCGAGCAGTACTTC. Protein: CASSLPGQTYREQYF. The whole variable domain, filled in from reference TRBV5-5 and TRBJ2-7, reads DAGVTQSPTHLIKTRGQQVTLRCSPISGHKSVSWYQQVLGQGPQFIFQYYEKEERGRGNFPDRFSARQFPNYSSELNVNALLLGDSALYLCASSLPGQTYREQYFGPGTRLTVT.